This T cell receptor beta chain was obtained from a study of CD4 T cells in relation to SARS-CoV-2 and coronaviruses. Of note for this clone: What it binds is unknown.

TCRdb keeps only in-frame clones here, not all; method: immunoSEQ multiplex PCR. Of around 24,000 clones in the sample, roughly four fifths were seen once. Study-level findings and limits: The cross-reactivity analysis covered only spike protein, not other viral proteins.

Before the COVID-19 pandemic, during about 2010-2019, CD4+ T cells were taken from unexposed donors. After about ten days of culture, CD4+ T cells were isolated. Testing used SARS-CoV-2 S/N and four cold-coronavirus spikes on unexposed-donor CD4+ T cells, cells permitting. V was clipped by 5 bases and J by 1 base; unmatched bases: 7. Germline CDR1 is SEHNR and CDR2 is FQNEAQ (reference sequence). There are 16 residues in the CDR3. The chain uses TRBV7-9 and TRBJ1-3, with 8 positions matching TRBD1. The clonotype comes from a human donor in good health. The sequenced material came from CD4+ T cells from PBMCs, cultured in vitro. CDR3 region: CASSALWTGSGNTIYF. The CDR3, as DNA: TGTGCCAGCAGCGCCCTATGGACAGGGTCTGGAAACACCATATATTTT.